Given below is one T cell receptor (beta chain) in context. Its antigen is as yet unknown. The data were taken from a study of beta chain features in type 1 diabetes. Study-wide points: A moderate, significant TCRB CDR3 shortening appeared in type 1 diabetes across four CD4+ subsets.

Every isolated RNA sample was fully reverse transcribed, so sequencing captured expressed TCRB transcripts. Method: immunoSEQ multiplex PCR; TCRdb's copy keeps in-frame clones and lacks some. The table has about 250,000 clones, less than 15% seen once. The CDR3 length is 16 residues. Per germline, CDR1 SGHVS and CDR2 FNYEAQ. The V and J ends lost 4 bases and 4 bases respectively, with 17 bases between them. The chain links TRBV7-6 to TRBJ2-1, with D maybe TRBD2 (6 bases). Input material: naive CD4+ T cells from blood. The TCR originated in a woman aged 40 to 55 in good health. The CDR3 region has the DNA TGTGCCAGCAGCTCACCGGGACGGGACTTTTACAATGAGCAGTTCTTC. The encoded protein is CASSSPGRDFYNEQFF.